This T cell receptor (beta chain) is drawn from a study of T-cell reconstitution after alpha-beta-depleted transplantation in children. Study observations and caveats: Several hundred rapidly expanded clones from non-depleted graft cells reportedly supplied alpha-beta T cells about two months post-transplant. Newly produced T cells mostly provided counts and TCRbeta diversity after one year, as hyperexpanded clones declined.

A library of TCRbeta sequences, prepared with unique molecular identifiers, was generated. From the PCR reads, TCRdb called clonotypes with MiXCR, one entry per CDR3 protein. The repertoire holds 700,000 to 950,000 distinct CDR3 sequences, with about 16% as singletons. At least ten counts were recorded for this clonotype. The antigen is not known. Germline V lookup: CDR1 SGHRS, CDR2 YFSETQ. This CDR3 has 14 amino acids. V was pared by 7 bases and J by 5 bases, with 16 bases between. The gene calls are TRBV5-1 and TRBJ2-1; TRBD1 might be the D (6 bases). This receptor was identified in a male patient aged 10-17 years who had a stem cell transplant for acute lymphoblastic leukemia, so the T cells may come from the graft donor. The source material was PBMCs, mostly from graft donor cells, sampled 360 days after TCRalphabeta/CD19-depleted stem cell transplant. The CDR3 DNA is TGCGCCAGCCTTAGGGGGTTGACGGACAATGAGCAGTTCTTC. As protein: CASLRGLTDNEQFF.